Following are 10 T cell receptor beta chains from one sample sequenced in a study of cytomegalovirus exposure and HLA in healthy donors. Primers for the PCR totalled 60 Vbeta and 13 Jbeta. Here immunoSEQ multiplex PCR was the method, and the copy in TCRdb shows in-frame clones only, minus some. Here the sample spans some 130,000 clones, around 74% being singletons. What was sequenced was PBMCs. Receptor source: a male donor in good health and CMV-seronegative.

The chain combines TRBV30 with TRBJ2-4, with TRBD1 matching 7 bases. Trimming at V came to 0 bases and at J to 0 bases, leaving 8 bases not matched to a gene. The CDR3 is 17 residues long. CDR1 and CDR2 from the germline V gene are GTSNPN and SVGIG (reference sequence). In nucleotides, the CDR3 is TGTGCCTGGAGTGTACAGGGGAACGGTTTAGCCAAAAACATTCAGTACTTC. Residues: CAWSVQGNGLAKNIQYF.

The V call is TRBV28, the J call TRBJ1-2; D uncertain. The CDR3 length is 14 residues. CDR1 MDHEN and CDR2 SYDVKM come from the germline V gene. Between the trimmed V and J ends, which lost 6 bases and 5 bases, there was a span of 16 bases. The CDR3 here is CASSHDGEVYGYTF. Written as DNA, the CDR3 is TGTGCCAGCAGCCACGACGGAGAAGTATATGGCTACACCTTC.

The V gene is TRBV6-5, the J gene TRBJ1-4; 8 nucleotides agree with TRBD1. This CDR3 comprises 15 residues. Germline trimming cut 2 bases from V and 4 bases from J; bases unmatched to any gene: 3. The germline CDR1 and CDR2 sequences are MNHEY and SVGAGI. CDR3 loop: CASSYGTGHNEKLFF. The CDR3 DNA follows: TGTGCCAGCAGTTACGGGACAGGCCATAATGAAAAACTGTTTTTT.

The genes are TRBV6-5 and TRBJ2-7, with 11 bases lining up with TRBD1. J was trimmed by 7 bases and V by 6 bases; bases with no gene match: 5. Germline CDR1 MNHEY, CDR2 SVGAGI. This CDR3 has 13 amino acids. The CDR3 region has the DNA TGTGCCAGCAGAGGACAGGGGGCGGGTGAGCAGTACTTC. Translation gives CASRGQGAGEQYF.

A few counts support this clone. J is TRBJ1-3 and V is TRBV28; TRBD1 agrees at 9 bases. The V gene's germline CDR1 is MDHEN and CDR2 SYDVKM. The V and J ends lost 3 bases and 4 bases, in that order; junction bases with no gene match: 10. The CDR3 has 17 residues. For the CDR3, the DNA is TGTGCCAGCAGTTTTTTGGGACAGGGAATGGAAGGAAACACCATATATTTT. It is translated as CASSFLGQGMEGNTIYF. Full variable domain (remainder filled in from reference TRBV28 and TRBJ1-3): DVKVTQSSRYLVKRTGEKVFLECVQDMDHENMFWYRQDPGLGLRLIYFSYDVKMKEKGDIPEGYSVSREKKERFSLILESASTNQTSMYLCASSFLGQGMEGNTIYFGEGSWLTVV.

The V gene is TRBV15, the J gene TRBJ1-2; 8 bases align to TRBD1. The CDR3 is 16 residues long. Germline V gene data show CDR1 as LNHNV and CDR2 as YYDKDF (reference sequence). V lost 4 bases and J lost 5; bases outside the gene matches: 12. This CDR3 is CATSTSRTGSSYGYTF. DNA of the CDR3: TGTGCCACCAGCACCTCTAGGACAGGGTCGTCGTATGGCTACACCTTC.

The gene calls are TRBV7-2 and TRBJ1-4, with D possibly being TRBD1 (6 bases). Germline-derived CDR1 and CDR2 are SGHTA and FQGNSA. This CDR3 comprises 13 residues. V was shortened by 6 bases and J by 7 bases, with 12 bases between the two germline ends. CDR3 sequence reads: CASSRGTFEKLFF. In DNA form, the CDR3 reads TGTGCCAGCAGTCGTGGGACATTTGAAAAACTGTTTTTT.

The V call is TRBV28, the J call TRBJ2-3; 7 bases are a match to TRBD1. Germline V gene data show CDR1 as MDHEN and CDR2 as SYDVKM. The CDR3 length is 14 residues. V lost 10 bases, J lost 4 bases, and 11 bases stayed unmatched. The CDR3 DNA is TGTGCCACCCGGGACAGTCATCGATCAGATACGCAGTATTTT. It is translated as CATRDSHRSDTQYF.

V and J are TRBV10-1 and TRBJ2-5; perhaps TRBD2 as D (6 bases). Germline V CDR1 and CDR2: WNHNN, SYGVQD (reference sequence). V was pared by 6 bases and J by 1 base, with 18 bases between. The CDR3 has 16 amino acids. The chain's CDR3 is CASRMVARGSQETQYF. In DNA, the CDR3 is TGCGCCAGCAGAATGGTAGCACGGGGGAGCCAAGAGACCCAGTACTTC.

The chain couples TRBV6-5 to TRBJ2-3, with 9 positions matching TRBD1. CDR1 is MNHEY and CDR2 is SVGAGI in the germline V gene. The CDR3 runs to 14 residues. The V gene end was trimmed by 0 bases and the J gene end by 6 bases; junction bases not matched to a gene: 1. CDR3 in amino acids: CASSYSGTGDTQYF. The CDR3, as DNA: TGTGCCAGCAGTTACTCGGGGACAGGGGATACGCAGTATTTT.